This T cell receptor beta chain was recovered during a study of vaccination effects on CD4 cells after COVID-19. Study-level findings and limits: Clones that were induced by infection or by vaccine showed marked contraction late after vaccination. Healthy vaccinees' vaccine-induced clones included only 1 of 255 cross-reacting with common cold coronaviruses.

Libraries were prepared by immunoSEQ multiplex PCR; TCRdb keeps only in-frame clonotypes and omits some of them. The data hold tens of thousands of clones, with more than 70% observed a single time. In its sample, this clone was seen once. Its cognate antigen is unknown. CDR1 and CDR2 (germline): LGHDT, YNNKEL (reference sequence). The CDR3 is 15 amino acids. Trimming at V came to 3 bases and at J to 3 bases, leaving 3 bases not matched to a gene. Expansion of antigen-specific CD4+ T cells with viral peptide pools was carried out by the ViraFEST assay before sequencing. Having been cultured for roughly 10 days, the cells underwent CD4+ T cell isolation. Recipients of the vaccine had no prior SARS-CoV-2 infection and negative nucleocapsid antibodies.

The receptor's source is a human donor who received a COVID-19 vaccine. The material sequenced was CD4+ T cells from PBMCs cultured with HCoV-OC43 spike peptides, taken before COVID-19 vaccination. As to subset: HCoV-OC43 spike overlapping peptide pool stimulation. The chain carries TRBV3-1 (or the pseudogene TRBV3-2) and TRBJ2-2; 8 bases match TRBD1. CDR3 sequence reads: CASSQGQAHTGELFF. The CDR3 DNA reads as TGTGCCAGCAGCCAGGGACAGGCACACACCGGGGAGCTGTTTTTT.